This TCR beta chain originates from a study of cytomegalovirus exposure and HLA in healthy donors. Study-wide results and limits: Reported performance of the classifier showed diagnosis of cytomegalovirus status with high specificity and sensitivity. As a later analysis revealed, the rate of TCR association differed by HLA locus, with DRB1 most and HLA-C fewest. Roughly even sequencing depth across donors was the assumption behind the presence/absence analyses. A later analysis linked around 15,000 TCR beta sequences to HLA alleles at 0.05 false discovery rate.

It was with 60 Vbeta and 13 Jbeta primers that the PCR ran. TCRdb's copy holds only in-frame clones and misses some; the assay was immunoSEQ multiplex PCR. The top ten clones hold 4.5% of a sample with around 160,000 clones, roughly two thirds of them seen once. The ends were cut back, 2 bases at V and 1 base at J, with 17 bases in the middle. The germline gives CDR1 LNHDA, CDR2 SQIVND (reference sequence). The CDR3 consists of 17 residues. This clone was seen only a few times. Its antigen is undetermined. Material for sequencing was PBMCs. This TCR derives from a woman in her late teens or twenties in good health and CMV-seropositive. The chain joins TRBV19 to TRBJ1-1, with D perhaps TRBD1 (5 bases). The CDR3 spells CASSIRYMGRGNTEAFF. CDR3 bases: TGTGCCAGTAGTATACGATACATGGGTAGGGGGAACACTGAAGCTTTCTTT.